A selection of T cell receptor beta chains follows, all from one sample in a study of beta chain features in type 1 diabetes. Assay used: immunoSEQ multiplex PCR; TCRdb lists only in-frame clones, some missing. The sample lists around 250,000 clones, roughly 14% occurring once. The sample taken for sequencing was naive CD4+ T cells from blood. The receptors originated from a man under 40 with type 1 diabetes. CDR3s include the opening cysteine and the closing phenylalanine or tryptophan. A D gene is named only where the DNA matches it firmly. Where a row states a size, it is once, few, many or the class of an expanded clone; other rows omit it.

V gene: TRBV30
clone size: NA
D gene: NA
J gene: TRBJ1-2
CDR3 DNA: TGTGCCTGGAGTGTAGATTCGGGACAACTCTATGGCTACACCTTC
CDR3 protein: CAWSVDSGQLYGYTF

V gene: TRBV4-1
clone size: few
D gene: NA
J gene: TRBJ1-3
CDR3 DNA: TGCGCCAGCAGCCGCAACGGGGACTCTGGAAACACCATATATTTT
CDR3 protein: CASSRNGDSGNTIYF

V gene: TRBV5-6
clone size: NA
D gene: NA
J gene: TRBJ1-2
CDR3 DNA: TGTGCCAGCCGCCGGGGGGGCGCGAGCTATGGCTACACCTTC
CDR3 protein: CASRRGGASYGYTF

V gene: TRBV7-9
clone size: NA
D gene: NA
J gene: TRBJ2-4
CDR3 DNA: TGTGCCAGCAGCCCCGTGAGAGGGAGAGGTGTAGCCAAAAACATTCAGTACTTC
CDR3 protein: CASSPVRGRGVAKNIQYF

V gene: TRBV6-6
clone size: once
D gene: NA
J gene: TRBJ1-1
CDR3 DNA: TGTGCCAGCAGTTACGATGCAGATATGAACACTGAAGCTTTCTTT
CDR3 protein: CASSYDADMNTEAFF

V gene: TRBV27
clone size: NA
D gene: NA
J gene: TRBJ2-1
CDR3 DNA: TGTGCCAGCAGCCCCGCAGGCCATGAGCAGTTCTTC
CDR3 protein: CASSPAGHEQFF

V gene: TRBV7-9
clone size: few
D gene: NA
J gene: TRBJ1-3
CDR3 DNA: TGTGCCAGCAGCCCGGTTCCAACCTCTGGAAACACCATATATTTT
CDR3 protein: CASSPVPTSGNTIYF

V gene: TRBV11-3
clone size: NA
D gene: TRBD1
J gene: TRBJ1-2
CDR3 DNA: TGTGCCAGCAGCCCCTTGGGGGGACAGGGAAATGGCTACACCTTC
CDR3 protein: CASSPLGGQGNGYTF

V gene: TRBV5-6
clone size: few
D gene: NA
J gene: TRBJ1-2
CDR3 DNA: TGTGCCAGCAGCTTGTTCAGCTATGGCTACACCTTC
CDR3 protein: CASSLFSYGYTF

V gene: TRBV5-1
clone size: NA
D gene: NA
J gene: TRBJ2-1
CDR3 DNA: TGCGCCAGCACACCTGACAGGAACAATGAGCAGTTCTTC
CDR3 protein: CASTPDRNNEQFF

V gene: TRBV28
clone size: NA
D gene: TRBD1
J gene: TRBJ1-2
CDR3 DNA: TGTGCCAGCAGGCGGCCGGGACAGGGCTATGGCTACACCTTC
CDR3 protein: CASRRPGQGYGYTF

V gene: TRBV7-9
clone size: NA
D gene: NA
J gene: TRBJ1-1
CDR3 DNA: TGTGCCAGCAGCTCCCAGGGTATGGGTGAAGCTTTCTTT
CDR3 protein: CASSSQGMGEAFF

V gene: TRBV11-2
clone size: few
D gene: TRBD2
J gene: TRBJ2-5
CDR3 DNA: TGTGCCAGCAGCTTAGAACTAACTAGCGGGGGGCAAGGGACCCAGTACTTC
CDR3 protein: CASSLELTSGGQGTQYF

V gene: TRBV7-2
clone size: few
D gene: TRBD2
J gene: TRBJ2-1
CDR3 DNA: TGTGCCAGCAGCTTATCCGGGACTAGCGGGGTTATATCCTACAATGAGCAGTTCTTC
CDR3 protein: CASSLSGTSGVISYNEQFF

V gene: TRBV2
clone size: few
D gene: NA
J gene: TRBJ1-2
CDR3 DNA: TGTGCCAGCAGGGGGAGACAGGCTAACTATGGCTACACCTTC
CDR3 protein: CASRGRQANYGYTF

V gene: TRBV19
clone size: few
D gene: NA
J gene: TRBJ2-5
CDR3 DNA: TGTGCCAGTAGCCGTGACAGTGCGTACCAAGAGACCCAGTACTTC
CDR3 protein: CASSRDSAYQETQYF

V gene: TRBV27
clone size: NA
D gene: NA
J gene: TRBJ1-5
CDR3 DNA: TGTGCCAGCAGTAAACCCCCCCCAGGGGAAGGATATCAGCCCCAGCATTTT
CDR3 protein: CASSKPPPGEGYQPQHF

V gene: TRBV5-4
clone size: NA
D gene: TRBD2
J gene: TRBJ2-3
CDR3 DNA: TGTGCCAGCAGCTTCGGTCGGGCGGGAGGGCCCGGCACAGATACGCAGTATTTT
CDR3 protein: CASSFGRAGGPGTDTQYF

V gene: TRBV7-9
clone size: NA
D gene: TRBD1
J gene: TRBJ1-1
CDR3 DNA: TGTGCCAGCAGCGCGACAGGGTGGAGCACTGAAGCTTTCTTT
CDR3 protein: CASSATGWSTEAFF

V gene: TRBV6-1
clone size: few
D gene: NA
J gene: TRBJ1-1
CDR3 DNA: TGTGCCAGCACAACTATTACAGGGCTCCGCACTGAAGCTTTCTTT
CDR3 protein: CASTTITGLRTEAFF

V gene: TRBV6-1
clone size: NA
D gene: NA
J gene: TRBJ1-1
CDR3 DNA: TGTGCCAGCAAGCCGACAGTCGGAGTGAACACTGAAGCTTTCTTT
CDR3 protein: CASKPTVGVNTEAFF

V gene: TRBV14
clone size: few
D gene: NA
J gene: TRBJ2-7
CDR3 DNA: TGTGCCAGCAGCCAAGCTTACGAGCAGTACTTC
CDR3 protein: CASSQAYEQYF

V gene: TRBV4-1
clone size: few
D gene: TRBD2
J gene: TRBJ2-1
CDR3 DNA: TGCGCCAGCAGCAAAACGGGGGGGAACTACAATGAGCAGTTCTTC
CDR3 protein: CASSKTGGNYNEQFF

V gene: TRBV4-1
clone size: few
D gene: NA
J gene: TRBJ2-5
CDR3 DNA: TGCGCCAGCAGCCTTTACGTCAGGGACCAAGAGACCCAGTACTTC
CDR3 protein: CASSLYVRDQETQYF

V gene: TRBV6-6
clone size: NA
D gene: NA
J gene: TRBJ1-2
CDR3 DNA: TGTGCCAGCAGTTACGACAGATCGGCCGGGGGCTACACCTTC
CDR3 protein: CASSYDRSAGGYTF

V gene: TRBV7-8
clone size: few
D gene: NA
J gene: TRBJ2-1
CDR3 DNA: TGTGCCAGCAGCTTAGCTCCATACAGCTCCTACAATGAGCAGTTCTTC
CDR3 protein: CASSLAPYSSYNEQFF

V gene: TRBV7-2
clone size: NA
D gene: NA
J gene: TRBJ2-3
CDR3 DNA: TGTGCCAGCAGCTTAGCGCGGAGGGATACGCAGTATTTT
CDR3 protein: CASSLARRDTQYF

V gene: TRBV5-4
clone size: NA
D gene: NA
J gene: TRBJ1-1
CDR3 DNA: TGTGCCAGCAGCTTCGGCGGAACGAACACTGAAGCTTTCTTT
CDR3 protein: CASSFGGTNTEAFF

V gene: TRBV7-9
clone size: few
D gene: NA
J gene: TRBJ2-7
CDR3 DNA: TGTGCCAGCAGCTTATCCAGGGCCCACGAGCAGTACTTC
CDR3 protein: CASSLSRAHEQYF

V gene: TRBV5-1
clone size: NA
D gene: NA
J gene: TRBJ2-7
CDR3 DNA: TGCGCCAGCAGCTCAAGACAGAACGAGCAGTACTTC
CDR3 protein: CASSSRQNEQYF

V gene: TRBV7-2
clone size: few
D gene: NA
J gene: TRBJ2-1
CDR3 DNA: TGTGCCAGCAGCTCGCCGGGACAAGCCTACAATGAGCAGTTCTTC
CDR3 protein: CASSSPGQAYNEQFF

V gene: TRBV2
clone size: NA
D gene: NA
J gene: TRBJ1-1
CDR3 DNA: TGTGCCAGCAGTGAAAGGACACCGGTGAACACTGAAGCTTTCTTT
CDR3 protein: CASSERTPVNTEAFF

V gene: TRBV7-9
clone size: many
D gene: NA
J gene: TRBJ2-3
CDR3 DNA: TGTGCCAGCAGCTTAGCCAGCGGCAGCACAGATACGCAGTATTTT
CDR3 protein: CASSLASGSTDTQYF

V gene: TRBV29-1
clone size: few
D gene: NA
J gene: TRBJ1-4
CDR3 DNA: TGCAGCGTTGAAGTCCAGGGAAGTGAAAAACTGTTTTTT
CDR3 protein: CSVEVQGSEKLFF

V gene: TRBV30
clone size: once
D gene: NA
J gene: TRBJ2-1
CDR3 DNA: TGTGCCTGGGGGCTAGCGCCTCTTGTCCGCGAGCAGTTCTTC
CDR3 protein: CAWGLAPLVREQFF

V gene: TRBV4-1
clone size: few
D gene: NA
J gene: TRBJ2-3
CDR3 DNA: TGCGCCAGCAGCCAAGTAGGACAGTGGAGCACAGATACGCAGTATTTT
CDR3 protein: CASSQVGQWSTDTQYF

V gene: TRBV27
clone size: few
D gene: NA
J gene: TRBJ2-3
CDR3 DNA: TGTGCCAGCAGAACACACAGGGGGGGAACGCAGTATTTT
CDR3 protein: CASRTHRGGTQYF

V gene: TRBV15
clone size: NA
D gene: NA
J gene: TRBJ2-1
CDR3 DNA: TGTGCCACCAGCAGAGACCCTAGCGCCAATGAGCAGTTCTTC
CDR3 protein: CATSRDPSANEQFF

V gene: TRBV18
clone size: few
D gene: NA
J gene: TRBJ1-1
CDR3 DNA: TGTGCCAGCTCACTCCGGGGGGCCTCGAACACTGAAGCTTTCTTT
CDR3 protein: CASSLRGASNTEAFF

V gene: TRBV18
clone size: NA
D gene: TRBD2
J gene: TRBJ2-3
CDR3 DNA: TGTGCCAGCTCACCACCTCTAGCGGCAGATACGCAGTATTTT
CDR3 protein: CASSPPLAADTQYF